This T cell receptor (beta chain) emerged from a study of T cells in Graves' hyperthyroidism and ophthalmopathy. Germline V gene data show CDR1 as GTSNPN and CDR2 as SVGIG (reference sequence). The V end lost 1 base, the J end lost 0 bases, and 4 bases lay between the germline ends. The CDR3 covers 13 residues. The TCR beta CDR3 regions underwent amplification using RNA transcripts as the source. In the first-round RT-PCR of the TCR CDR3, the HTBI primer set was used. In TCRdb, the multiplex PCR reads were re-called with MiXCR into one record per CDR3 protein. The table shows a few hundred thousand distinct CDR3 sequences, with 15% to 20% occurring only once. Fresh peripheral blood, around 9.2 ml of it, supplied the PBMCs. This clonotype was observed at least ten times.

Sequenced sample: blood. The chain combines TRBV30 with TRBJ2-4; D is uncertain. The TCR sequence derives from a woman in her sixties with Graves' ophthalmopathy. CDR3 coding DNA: TGTGCCTGGAGTGGGCCAGCCAAAAACATTCAGTACTTC. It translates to CAWSGPAKNIQYF.